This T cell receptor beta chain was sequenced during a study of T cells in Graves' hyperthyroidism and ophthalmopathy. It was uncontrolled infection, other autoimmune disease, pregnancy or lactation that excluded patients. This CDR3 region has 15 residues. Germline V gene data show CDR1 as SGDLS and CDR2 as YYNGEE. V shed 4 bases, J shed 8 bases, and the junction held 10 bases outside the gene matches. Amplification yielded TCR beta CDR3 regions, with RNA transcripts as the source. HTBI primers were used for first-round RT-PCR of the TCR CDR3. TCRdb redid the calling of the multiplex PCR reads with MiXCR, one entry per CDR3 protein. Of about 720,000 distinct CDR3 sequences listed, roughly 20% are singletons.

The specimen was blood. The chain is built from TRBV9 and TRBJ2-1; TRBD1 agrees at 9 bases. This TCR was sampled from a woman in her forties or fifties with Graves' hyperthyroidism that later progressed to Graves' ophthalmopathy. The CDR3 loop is CASSSRDRDVDEQFF. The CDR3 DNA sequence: TGTGCCAGCAGCAGCCGGGACAGGGATGTCGATGAGCAGTTCTTC.